This TCR beta chain was sequenced during a study of cytomegalovirus exposure and HLA in healthy donors. Overall study results and limits: As was reported, the HLA-A and HLA-B alleles of most subjects were accurately predicted from TCR beta sequences. As immune exposure information, only CMV serostatus was available.

CDR3 length: 10 residues. Germline-derived CDR1 and CDR2 are LNHDA and SQIVND (reference sequence). Primers included in the PCR were 60 Vbeta and 13 Jbeta primers. Sequencing used immunoSEQ multiplex PCR; TCRdb keeps in-frame clones, though not all of them. Here the sample spans hundreds of thousands of clones, approximately 70% being singletons. As regards this clone: Its cognate antigen is unknown. One end of the junction does not line up with germline, which may come from a read error.

Sequencing was performed on PBMCs. The chain joins TRBV19 to TRBJ1-1; D uncertain. The sequence came from a female donor in good health and CMV-seronegative. This CDR3 reads CASTPSTPRF. The CDR3 coding sequence is TGTGCCAGTACCCCGTCCACCCCGAGGTTT.